The 3 T cell receptor beta chains listed next were all sequenced from one sample in a study of cytomegalovirus exposure and HLA in healthy donors. With 60 Vbeta and 13 Jbeta primers, the PCR was carried out. TCRdb keeps only in-frame clones here, not all; method: immunoSEQ multiplex PCR. The sample records about 130,000 clones, around 80% being singletons. Material for sequencing was PBMCs. The receptor source for this set is a man aged 18 to 29 in good health and CMV-seronegative.

The chain uses TRBV30 and TRBJ1-3; D is possibly TRBD1 (5 bases). The V gene's germline CDR1 is GTSNPN and CDR2 SVGIG (reference sequence). The V end lost 4 bases, the J end lost 0 bases, and 10 bases lay between the germline ends. The CDR3 is 14 amino acids. The CDR3 nucleotides read TGTGCCTGGACTTTCGGGGGCTCTGGAAACACCATATATTTT. It encodes CAWTFGGSGNTIYF.

The chain recombines TRBV1 with TRBJ2-3; the D segment call TRBD2 is taken from the table without a DNA check. TRBV1 is designated a pseudogene. The CDR3 covers 22 residues. CDR3 DNA sequence: TGCACCAGCAGCCAAGATCTCCTGCTTTGGTCTCCCGATCGGGAATACACAGATACGCAGTATTTT. Translation gives CTSSQDLLLWSPDREYTDTQYF.

CDR3 in amino acids: CASSSRTSGNGGEQFF. CDR3 DNA: TGTGCCAGCAGCTCTAGGACTAGCGGCAACGGTGGTGAGCAGTTCTTC. The gene calls are TRBV7-9 and TRBJ2-1; 10 nucleotides align to TRBD2. There are 16 residues in the CDR3. V gave up 4 bases and J gave up 9 bases; unmatched junction bases: 12. The germline gives CDR1 SEHNR, CDR2 FQNEAQ (reference sequence).